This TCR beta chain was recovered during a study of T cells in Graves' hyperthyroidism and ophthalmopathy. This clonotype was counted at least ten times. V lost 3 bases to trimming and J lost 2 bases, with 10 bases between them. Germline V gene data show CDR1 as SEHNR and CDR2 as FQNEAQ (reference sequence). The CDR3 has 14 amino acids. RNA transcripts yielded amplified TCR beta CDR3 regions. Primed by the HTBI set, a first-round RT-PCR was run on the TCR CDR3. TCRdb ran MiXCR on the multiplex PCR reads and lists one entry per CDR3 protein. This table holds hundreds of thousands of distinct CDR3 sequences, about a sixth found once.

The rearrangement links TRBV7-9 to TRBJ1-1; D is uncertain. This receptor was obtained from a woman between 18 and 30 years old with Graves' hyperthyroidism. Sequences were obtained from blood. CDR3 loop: CASSFPRPNTEAFF. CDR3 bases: TGTGCCAGCAGCTTCCCCAGGCCCAACACTGAAGCTTTCTTT.